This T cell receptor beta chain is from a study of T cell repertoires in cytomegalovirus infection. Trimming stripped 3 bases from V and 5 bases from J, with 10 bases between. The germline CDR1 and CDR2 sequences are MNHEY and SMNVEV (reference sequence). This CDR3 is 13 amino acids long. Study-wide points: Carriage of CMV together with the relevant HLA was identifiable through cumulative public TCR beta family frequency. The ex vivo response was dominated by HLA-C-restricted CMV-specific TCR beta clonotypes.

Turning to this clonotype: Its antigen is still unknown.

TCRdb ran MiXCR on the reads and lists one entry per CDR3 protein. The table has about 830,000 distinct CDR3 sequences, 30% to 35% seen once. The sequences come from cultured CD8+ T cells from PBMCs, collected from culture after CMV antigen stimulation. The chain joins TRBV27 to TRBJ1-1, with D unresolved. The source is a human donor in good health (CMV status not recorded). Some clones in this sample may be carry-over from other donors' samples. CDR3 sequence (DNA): TGTGCCAGCAGTTTCACGCCTGGGACTGAAGCTTTCTTT. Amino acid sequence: CASSFTPGTEAFF.